This T cell receptor (beta chain) originates from a study of cytomegalovirus exposure and HLA in healthy donors. Researchers ran the PCR with 60 Vbeta and 13 Jbeta primers. The data were produced by immunoSEQ multiplex PCR, yet TCRdb's version contains in-frame clones alone and is incomplete. Here the sample spans approximately 140,000 clones, about 78% being singletons. Regarding the study as a whole: In an earlier analysis, about 90% or about 30%: the productive usage of most TCR beta V segments.

In the case of this clone: The antigen remains unidentified.

Sequenced: PBMCs. This clonotype originated in a man aged 40-49 years in good health and CMV-seropositive.

The CDR3 loop reads CASTGQGTDTQYF. DNA for the CDR3: TGTGCCAGCACGGGACAGGGCACAGATACGCAGTATTTT. The chain is built from TRBV2 and TRBJ2-3, with 8 bases matching TRBD1. The germline CDR1 and CDR2 sequences are SNHLY and FYNNEI. V trimming: 7 bases; J trimming: 1 base; junction bases outside the gene matches: 1. The CDR3 totals 13 residues.